A single sample gave rise to the 22 T cell receptor beta chains below, sequenced in a study of OX40 agonist ivuxolimab in advanced cancers. TCRdb's copy holds only in-frame clones and misses some; the assay was immunoSEQ multiplex PCR. The sample holds roughly 79,000 clones, 85% seen once. The starting material was CD4+ or CD8+ T cells sorted from blood, obtained in a trial of the OX40 agonist ivuxolimab. Every receptor here comes from an adult with an advanced solid tumor such as melanoma, head and neck, liver or kidney cancer.

This clone appeared once. V usage is TRBV5-4 and J usage is TRBJ2-1, with D perhaps matching TRBD2 (6 bases). Trimming removed 4 bases at V and 9 bases at J, with 26 bases between. CDR3 length: 17 residues. CDR1 is SGHNT, CDR2 YYREEE, per germline (reference sequence). The CDR3 DNA sequence: TGTGCCAGCAGCCATCCCTCCGGGAGAGGAGACCTTGGTGAGCAGTTCTTC. This encodes CASSHPSGRGDLGEQFF.

This clone was seen only once. This chain uses TRBV28 with TRBJ2-1; D may be TRBD1 (5 bases). In germline, CDR1 is MDHEN, CDR2 SYDVKM. CDR3 length: 14 amino acids. V shed 2 bases and J shed 4 bases, with 9 bases lying between them. CDR3 protein: CASSLSAGYNEQFF. The CDR3 nucleotides are TGTGCCAGCAGTTTAAGCGCAGGGTACAATGAGCAGTTCTTC.

The V and J genes are TRBV29-1 and TRBJ2-3; 10 nucleotides line up with TRBD2. CDR1 SQVTM and CDR2 ANQGSEA come from the germline V gene. J lost 0 bases, V lost 6 bases, and 9 bases had no gene match. The CDR3 is 16 amino acids. The chain's CDR3 is CSVPQGGLASTDTQYF. The CDR3 DNA is TGCAGCGTACCGCAGGGGGGACTAGCGAGCACAGATACGCAGTATTTT.

The V and J genes are TRBV27 and TRBJ2-1; 8 bases are shared with TRBD2. This CDR3 has 15 amino acids. Unmatched junction bases numbered 5, after V lost 6 bases and J lost 1 base. Germline V CDR1 and CDR2: MNHEY, SMNVEV (reference sequence). CDR3 DNA: TGTGCCAGCAGCGCGGGGGGAGTATCCTACAATGAGCAGTTCTTC. Protein: CASSAGGVSYNEQFF.

The chain uses TRBV6-1 and TRBJ2-1; D not certain. V lost 2 bases and J lost 4, with 15 bases in between. CDR1 MNHNS and CDR2 SASEGT come from the germline V gene. This CDR3 is 16 amino acids long. This chain's CDR3 is CASSEMVGSQYNEQFF. The CDR3, as DNA: TGTGCCAGCAGTGAAATGGTAGGCTCCCAATACAATGAGCAGTTCTTC.

The chain employs TRBV30 and TRBJ1-5; D is unclear. Germline V gene sequence: CDR1 GTSNPN, CDR2 SVGIG (reference sequence). This CDR3 is 14 amino acids long. V lost 0 bases and J 5 bases, leaving 11 bases between the germline ends. CDR3 sequence reads: CAWSVSWDYQPQHF. CDR3 coding DNA: TGTGCCTGGAGTGTTAGCTGGGATTATCAGCCCCAGCATTTT.

J is TRBJ2-7 and V is TRBV6-1; TRBD2 is a possible D gene (7 bases). From germline, CDR1 is MNHNS and CDR2 SASEGT. Trimming left V 6 bases short and J 2 bases short, with 17 bases between. The CDR3 runs 15 residues. CDR3 coding DNA: TGTGCCAGCAGGGGGGGGCAGACAGGTACCTACGAGCAGTACTTC. Translating it yields CASRGGQTGTYEQYF.

This chain connects TRBV5-1 to TRBJ2-5; 9 bases agree with TRBD2. Unmatched junction bases numbered 8, after V lost 0 bases and J lost 5 bases. The germline CDR1 and CDR2 sequences are SGHRS and YFSETQ. This CDR3 is built from 16 residues. CDR3 nucleotides: TGCGCCAGCAGCTTGGTTGGAGCGGGAGGCCGGGAGACCCAGTACTTC. Amino acid sequence: CASSLVGAGGRETQYF.

V usage is TRBV7-9 and J usage is TRBJ2-7; 11 nucleotides align to TRBD1. Losses at the gene ends were 3 bases for V and 6 bases for J; bases not matched to a gene: 4. The CDR3 is made up of 14 amino acids. Per germline, CDR1 SEHNR and CDR2 FQNEAQ (reference sequence). The CDR3 spells CASSLGTGGSEQYF. The CDR3 DNA reads as TGTGCCAGCAGCTTGGGGACAGGGGGTTCCGAGCAGTACTTC.

This sequence joins TRBV6-1 and TRBJ2-5, with 9 bases identical to TRBD2. The germline CDR1 and CDR2 sequences are MNHNS and SASEGT. This CDR3 has 13 residues. Trimming took 7 bases from V and 5 from J; bases not matched to a gene: 5. CDR3 residues: CASTTSGRETQYF. The CDR3 bases are TGTGCCAGCACGACTAGCGGTAGGGAGACCCAGTACTTC.

In its sample, this clone was seen a few times. V and J are TRBV23-1 and TRBJ1-4; tentatively, D is TRBD1 (5 bases). TRBV23-1 is an open reading frame whose function is uncertain. This CDR3 comprises 16 residues. The V and J ends lost 0 bases and 8 bases respectively, with 16 bases between them. The CDR3 coding sequence is TGCGCCAGCAGTCAATCGAACGTCGGGGCGCGGGAAAAACTGTTTTTT. Protein sequence: CASSQSNVGAREKLFF.

This clone has only a few counts. The chain joins TRBV7-2 to TRBJ1-3; D is possibly TRBD1 (5 bases). With 2 bases removed from V and 1 base from J, the gap between germline ends came to 9 bases. Germline values: CDR1 SGHTA, CDR2 FQGNSA. The CDR3 length is 15 residues. This CDR3 reads CASSLTGHSGNTIYF. The CDR3, as DNA: TGTGCCAGCAGCTTAACAGGTCATTCTGGAAACACCATATATTTT.

This chain connects TRBV11-2 to TRBJ2-7; no reliable D call. Germline assignment: CDR1 SGHAT and CDR2 FQNNGV. The CDR3 has 15 residues. V was shortened by 1 base and J by 2 bases, with 12 bases between the two germline ends. CDR3 sequence (DNA): TGTGCCAGCAGCTTAGGTGAGACCAAGACCTACGAGCAGTACTTC. Protein sequence: CASSLGETKTYEQYF.

V gene TRBV29-1 combines with J gene TRBJ2-7; D is perhaps TRBD1 or TRBD2 (5 bases each). Between the trimmed V and J ends, which lost 5 bases and 1 base, there was a span of 18 bases. CDR1 SQVTM and CDR2 ANQGSEA come from the germline V gene. This CDR3 spans 15 amino acids. The CDR3 loop reads CSVSRGSSGSYEQYF. The CDR3 DNA reads as TGCAGCGTTTCTAGGGGAAGCAGCGGTTCCTACGAGCAGTACTTC.

This clone was detected a few times. The junction and the germline gene differ at one end; a read error may be behind it. This chain links TRBV7-9 with TRBJ2-3, with 11 bases fitting TRBD2. CDR1 is SEHNR and CDR2 is FQNEAQ in the germline V gene (reference sequence). The CDR3 contains 12 residues. The CDR3 region has the DNA TGTGCCAGCAGCCTAGCGGGGGGTACGCAGTATTTT. The encoded protein is CASSLAGGTQYF. The variable domain in full, with the rest retrieved from reference TRBV7-9 and TRBJ2-3, is DTGVSQNPRHKITKRGQNVTFRCDPISEHNRLYWYRQTLGQGPEFLTYFQNEAQLEKSRLLSDRFSAERPKGSFSTLEIQRTEQGDSAMYLCASSLAGGTQYFGPGTRLTVL.

The rearrangement uses TRBV11-2 and TRBJ1-1; 9 nucleotides match TRBD1. Unmatched junction bases numbered 5, after V lost 2 bases and J lost 4 bases. The CDR3 loop spans 15 amino acids. Germline V gene sequence: CDR1 SGHAT, CDR2 FQNNGV. The CDR3 spells CASSLRTGELTEAFF. In nucleotides, the CDR3 is TGTGCCAGCAGCTTACGGACAGGGGAGCTCACTGAAGCTTTCTTT.

The chain carries TRBV7-2 and TRBJ2-5; TRBD2 aligns across 10 bases. CDR3 length: 15 residues. Germline V lookup: CDR1 SGHTA, CDR2 FQGNSA. V lost 5 bases to trimming and J lost 4 bases; unmatched junction nucleotides: 7. This CDR3 reads CASSPPGLALETQYF. In DNA form, the CDR3 reads TGTGCCAGCAGCCCTCCGGGACTAGCGCTAGAGACCCAGTACTTC.

On this clone itself: This sample also contains other DNA sequences that code for the same CDR3. This chain connects TRBV5-1 to TRBJ2-5; D remains ambiguous. The germline V gene has CDR1 SGHRS and CDR2 YFSETQ. Trimming shortened V by 0 bases and J by 2 bases, and 5 bases separated the two germline ends. The CDR3 contains 13 residues. The CDR3 reads CASSLDPQETQYF. The CDR3 DNA reads TGCGCCAGCAGCTTGGACCCTCAAGAGACCCAGTACTTC.

The genes are TRBV7-2 and TRBJ2-7; a weak D match, TRBD2 (5 bases). V was clipped by 2 bases and J by 3 bases, with 5 bases between them. The V gene's germline CDR1 is SGHTA and CDR2 FQGNSA. CDR3 length: 12 amino acids. CDR3 DNA: TGTGCCAGCAGCTTAAGCGGCTACGAGCAGTACTTC. It encodes CASSLSGYEQYF.

The chain links TRBV29-1 to TRBJ1-4; 7 nucleotides agree with TRBD1. CDR3 size: 14 residues. The germline CDR1 and CDR2 sequences are SQVTM and ANQGSEA. Germline trimming cut 6 bases from V and 2 bases from J; bases unmatched to any gene: 6. CDR3 loop: CSVRQTGTNEKLFF. CDR3 nucleotide sequence: TGCAGCGTGCGCCAGACAGGGACTAATGAAAAACTGTTTTTT.

Concerning this clone itself: Sequence at one end of the junction differs from germline and may be a read error. The chain recombines TRBV7-7 with TRBJ2-5; tentative D call: TRBD1 (6 bases). The germline gives CDR1 SSHAT, CDR2 FNYEAQ (reference sequence). The CDR3 loop spans 14 amino acids. DNA for the CDR3: TGTGCTAGCAGCGCAACCAGGGGTGGGGAGACCCAGTACTTC. Translation gives CASSATRGGETQYF.

The chain has TRBV5-1 and TRBJ2-5, with a tentative D call TRBD2 (7 bases). The assigned J gene may be wrong: the sequence end matches TRBJ2-7 better. The CDR3 length is 13 residues. Germline CDR1 SGHRS, CDR2 YFSETQ. In DNA, the CDR3 is TGCGCCAGCAGCTTGGAGGGGGGGAACGAGCAGTACTTC. Translated, it gives CASSLEGGNEQYF.